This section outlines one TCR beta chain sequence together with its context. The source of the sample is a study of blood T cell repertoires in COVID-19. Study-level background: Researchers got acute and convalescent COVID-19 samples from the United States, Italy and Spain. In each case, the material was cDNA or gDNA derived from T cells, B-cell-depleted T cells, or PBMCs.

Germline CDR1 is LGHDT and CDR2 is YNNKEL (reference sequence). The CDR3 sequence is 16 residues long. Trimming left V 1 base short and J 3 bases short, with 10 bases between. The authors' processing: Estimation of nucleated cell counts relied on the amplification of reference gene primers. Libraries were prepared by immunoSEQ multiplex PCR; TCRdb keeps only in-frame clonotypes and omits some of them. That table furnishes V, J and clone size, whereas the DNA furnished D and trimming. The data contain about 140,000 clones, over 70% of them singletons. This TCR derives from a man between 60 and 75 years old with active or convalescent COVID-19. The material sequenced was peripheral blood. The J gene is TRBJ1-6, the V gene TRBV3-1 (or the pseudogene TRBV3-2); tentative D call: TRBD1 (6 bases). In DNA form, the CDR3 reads TGTGCCAGCAGCCAAGCCGGACAGCTCTATAATTCACCCCTCCACTTT. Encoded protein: CASSQAGQLYNSPLHF.